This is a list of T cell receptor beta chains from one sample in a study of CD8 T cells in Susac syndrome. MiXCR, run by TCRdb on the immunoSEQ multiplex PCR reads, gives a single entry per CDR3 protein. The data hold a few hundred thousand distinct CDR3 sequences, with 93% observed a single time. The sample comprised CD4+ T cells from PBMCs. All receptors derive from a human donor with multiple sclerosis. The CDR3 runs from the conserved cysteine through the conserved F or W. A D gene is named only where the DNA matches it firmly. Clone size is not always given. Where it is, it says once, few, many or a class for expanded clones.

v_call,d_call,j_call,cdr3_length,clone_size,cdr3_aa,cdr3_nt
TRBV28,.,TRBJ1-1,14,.,CASGLAGRDTEAFF,TGTGCCAGCGGGTTGGCAGGTCGGGACACTGAAGCTTTCTTT
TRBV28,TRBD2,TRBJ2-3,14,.,CASTGTSGTDTQYF,TGTGCCAGCACAGGGACTAGCGGCACAGATACGCAGTATTTT
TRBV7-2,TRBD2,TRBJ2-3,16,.,CASSLDWGLALGTQYF,TGTGCCAGCAGCTTAGATTGGGGACTAGCCCTCGGTACGCAGTATTTT
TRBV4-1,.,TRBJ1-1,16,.,CASSQESRERGTEAFF,TGCGCCAGCAGCCAAGAATCCAGGGAGAGGGGGACTGAAGCTTTCTTT
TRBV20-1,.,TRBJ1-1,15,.,CSARAPGRLNTEAFF,TGCAGTGCTAGAGCTCCGGGACGGCTGAACACTGAAGCTTTCTTT
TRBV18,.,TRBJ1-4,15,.,CASSLLQGGYEKLFF,TGTGCCAGCTCACTTCTCCAGGGAGGATACGAAAAACTGTTTTTT
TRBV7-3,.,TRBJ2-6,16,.,CASSRGRVSGANVLTF,TGTGCCAGCAGCCGGGGGCGAGTCTCTGGGGCCAACGTCCTGACTTTC
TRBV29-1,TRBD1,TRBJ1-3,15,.,CSAHKPGGDGNTIYF,TGCAGCGCCCACAAGCCAGGGGGCGACGGAAACACCATATATTTT
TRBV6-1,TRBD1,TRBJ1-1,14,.,CASSVGQGYTEAFF,TGTGCCAGCAGTGTAGGACAGGGGTACACTGAAGCTTTCTTT
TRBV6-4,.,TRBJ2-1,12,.,CASSDDRDEQFF,TGTGCCAGCAGTGACGATAGGGATGAGCAGTTCTTC
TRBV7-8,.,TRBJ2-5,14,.,CASSVDLGRETQYF,TGTGCCAGCAGCGTCGACCTGGGTCGGGAGACCCAGTACTTC
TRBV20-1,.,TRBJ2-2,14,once,CSARPTANTGELFF,TGCAGTGCCCGCCCGACAGCGAACACCGGGGAGCTGTTTTTT
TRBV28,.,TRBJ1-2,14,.,CASRETGTAYGYTF,TGTGCCAGCAGAGAAACCGGGACCGCGTATGGCTACACCTTC
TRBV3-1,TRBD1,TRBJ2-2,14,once,CASSKPTGAGELFF,TGTGCCAGCAGCAAGCCAACAGGGGCAGGGGAGCTGTTTTTT
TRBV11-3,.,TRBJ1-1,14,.,CASSHRTANTEAFF,TGTGCCAGCAGCCACCGGACGGCTAACACTGAAGCTTTCTTT
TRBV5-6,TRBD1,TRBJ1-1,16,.,CASSLVDRARHTEAFF,TGTGCCAGCAGCTTGGTAGACAGGGCACGGCACACTGAAGCTTTCTTT
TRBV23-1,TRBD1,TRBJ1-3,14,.,CASSQRGRGNTIYF,TGCGCCAGCAGTCAAAGGGGGCGAGGAAACACCATATATTTT
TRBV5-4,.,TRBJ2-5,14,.,CASSPGPQPKTQYF,TGTGCCAGCAGCCCAGGACCCCAACCTAAGACCCAGTACTTC
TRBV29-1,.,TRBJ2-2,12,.,CSVEGRAGELFF,TGCAGCGTTGAGGGCCGGGCCGGGGAGCTGTTTTTT
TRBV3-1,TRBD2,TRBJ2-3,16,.,CASSPEHSGGANTQYF,TGTGCCAGCAGCCCCGAACATAGCGGGGGGGCAAATACGCAGTATTTT
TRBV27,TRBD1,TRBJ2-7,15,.,CASRPRQGSTYEQYF,TGTGCCAGCAGGCCACGACAGGGATCCACCTACGAGCAGTACTTC